Below, 6 T cell receptor beta chains from the same sample are listed, as sequenced in a study of PD-L1 blockade in urothelial cancer. The time point was: peripheral blood 6 weeks after treatment start. The assay was immunoSEQ multiplex PCR, and TCRdb's table has in-frame clones only and misses some. The sample includes about 110,000 clones, around 90% seen only once; the top ten take around 4%. The sample in question was PBMCs, obtained around atezolizumab (anti-PD-L1) treatment. These receptors came from a man aged 60-69 years with urothelial cancer.

The CDR3 coding sequence is TGTGCCAGCAGCTTGGGACAGGGCTCCTACAATGAGCAGTTCTTC. It is translated as CASSLGQGSYNEQFF. V is TRBV11-3 and J is TRBJ2-1; TRBD1 matches 9 bases. The CDR3 totals 15 residues. CDR1 is SGHNT, CDR2 YENEEA, per germline. V trimming: 3 bases; J trimming: 0 bases; junction bases outside the gene matches: 0.

The chain has TRBV30 and TRBJ2-7, with D tentatively TRBD1 (5 bases). Germline-derived CDR1 and CDR2 are GTSNPN and SVGIG (reference sequence). The V and J ends lost 1 base and 3 bases respectively, with 10 bases between them. The CDR3 is 13 residues long. The CDR3 loop is CAWSDGAVYEQYF. The CDR3 nucleotides read TGTGCCTGGAGTGATGGGGCGGTCTACGAGCAGTACTTC.

This clone occurred once. The chain joins TRBV10-2 to TRBJ1-6, with D unresolved. CDR1 WSHSY and CDR2 SAAADI come from the germline V gene. V gave up 0 bases and J gave up 8 bases, with 14 bases separating them. The CDR3 length is 16 residues. This CDR3 is CASSESRGSGDSPLHF. CDR3 coding DNA: TGCGCCAGCAGTGAGTCGAGAGGGAGCGGCGATTCACCCCTCCACTTT.

J is TRBJ2-5 and V is TRBV7-9, with TRBD1 matching over 8 bases. There are 13 residues in the CDR3. Germline-derived CDR1 and CDR2 are SEHNR and FQNEAQ (reference sequence). V shed 4 bases, J shed 5 bases, and the junction held 3 bases outside the gene matches. CDR3 sequence (DNA): TGTGCCAGCAGCTGGACAGGGTTGGAGACCCAGTACTTC. Residues: CASSWTGLETQYF.

The chain couples TRBV25-1 to TRBJ2-1; TRBD2 aligns across 12 bases. The CDR3 runs to 18 residues. Germline trimming cut 1 base from V and 9 bases from J; bases unmatched to any gene: 13. Germline lookup yields CDR1 MGHDK and CDR2 SYGVNS. The CDR3 bases are TGTGCCAGCAGTGAATCTGCTAGCGGGAGGGCCTTCAGGTCTGAGCAGTTCTTC. Residues: CASSESASGRAFRSEQFF.

This clone was recorded a few times. V gene TRBV29-1 combines with J gene TRBJ2-7; 9 bases fit TRBD2. Trimming took 7 bases from V and 5 from J; bases not matched to a gene: 12. CDR3 length equals 14 residues. CDR1 and CDR2 from the germline V gene are SQVTM and ANQGSEA. DNA of the CDR3: TGCAGCGCCAGAGGGAGCGGGAGGTTTAACGAGCAGTACTTC. It codes for CSARGSGRFNEQYF.